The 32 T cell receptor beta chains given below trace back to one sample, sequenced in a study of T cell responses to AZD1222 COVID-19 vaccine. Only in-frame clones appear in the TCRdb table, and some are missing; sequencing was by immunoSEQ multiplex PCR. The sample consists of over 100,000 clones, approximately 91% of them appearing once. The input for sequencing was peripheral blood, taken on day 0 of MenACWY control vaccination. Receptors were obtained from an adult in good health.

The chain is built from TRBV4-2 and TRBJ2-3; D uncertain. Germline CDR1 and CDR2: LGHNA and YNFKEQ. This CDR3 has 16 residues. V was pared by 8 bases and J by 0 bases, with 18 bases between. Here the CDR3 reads CASRDRPRASTDTQYF. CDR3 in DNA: TGTGCCAGCCGCGATAGGCCACGTGCTAGCACAGATACGCAGTATTTT.

The CDR3 DNA is TGTGCCAGCAGTGAAGCCACAGGGATTTCACCCCTCCACTTT. Translated: CASSEATGISPLHF. This chain connects TRBV2 to TRBJ1-6, with TRBD1 as a possible D gene (6 bases). The germline V gene encodes CDR1 SNHLY and CDR2 FYNNEI. This CDR3 has 14 residues. The V end lost 0 bases, the J end lost 9 bases, and 9 bases lay between the germline ends.

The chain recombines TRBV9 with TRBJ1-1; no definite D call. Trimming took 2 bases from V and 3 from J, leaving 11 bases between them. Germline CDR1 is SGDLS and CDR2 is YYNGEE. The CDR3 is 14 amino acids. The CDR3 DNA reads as TGTGCCAGCAGCGTCGGAGGGTCTGACACTGAAGCTTTCTTT. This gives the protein CASSVGGSDTEAFF.

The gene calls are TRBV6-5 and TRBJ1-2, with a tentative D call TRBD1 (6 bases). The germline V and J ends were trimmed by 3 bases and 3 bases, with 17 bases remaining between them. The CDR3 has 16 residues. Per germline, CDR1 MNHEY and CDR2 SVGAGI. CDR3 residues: CASSYGTGRSDYGYTF. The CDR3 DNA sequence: TGTGCCAGCAGTTATGGTACAGGGAGGTCGGACTATGGCTACACCTTC.

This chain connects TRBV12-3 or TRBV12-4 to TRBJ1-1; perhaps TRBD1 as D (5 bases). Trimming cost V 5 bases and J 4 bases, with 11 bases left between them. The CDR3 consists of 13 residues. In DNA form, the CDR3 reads TGTGCCAGCAGTCGGCCAGGGAGCACTGAAGCTTTCTTT. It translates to CASSRPGSTEAFF.

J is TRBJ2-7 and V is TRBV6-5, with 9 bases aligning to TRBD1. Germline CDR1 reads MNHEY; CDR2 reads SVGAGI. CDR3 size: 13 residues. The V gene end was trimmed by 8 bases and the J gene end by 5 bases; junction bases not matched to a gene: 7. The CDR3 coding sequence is TGTGCCAGCCATCGGGACAGGGAGGACGAGCAGTACTTC. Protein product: CASHRDREDEQYF.

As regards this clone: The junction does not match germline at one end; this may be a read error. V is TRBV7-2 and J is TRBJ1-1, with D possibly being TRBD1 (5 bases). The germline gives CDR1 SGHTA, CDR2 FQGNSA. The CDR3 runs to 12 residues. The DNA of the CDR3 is TGTGCCAGCAGCTACCAGGGAGCTGAGGCTTTCTTT. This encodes CASSYQGAEAFF.

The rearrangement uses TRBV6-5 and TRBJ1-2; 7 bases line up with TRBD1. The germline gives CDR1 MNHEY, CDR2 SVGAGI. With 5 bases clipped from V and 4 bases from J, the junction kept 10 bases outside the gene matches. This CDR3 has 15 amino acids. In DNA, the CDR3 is TGTGCCAGCAGTCGACAGGGTACGTTGAGCTATGGCTACACCTTC. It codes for CASSRQGTLSYGYTF.

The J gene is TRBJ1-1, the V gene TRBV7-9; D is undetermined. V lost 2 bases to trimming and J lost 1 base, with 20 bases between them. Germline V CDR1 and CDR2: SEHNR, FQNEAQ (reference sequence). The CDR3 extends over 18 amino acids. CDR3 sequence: CASSLYPVDYLQNTEAFF. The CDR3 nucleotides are TGTGCCAGCAGCTTATATCCAGTCGACTACCTCCAGAACACTGAAGCTTTCTTT.

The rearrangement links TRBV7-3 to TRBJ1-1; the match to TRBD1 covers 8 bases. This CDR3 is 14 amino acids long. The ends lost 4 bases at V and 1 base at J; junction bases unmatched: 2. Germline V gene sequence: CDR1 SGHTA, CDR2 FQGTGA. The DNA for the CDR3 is TGTGCCAGCAGCTCAACAGGGGGGAACACTGAAGCTTTCTTT. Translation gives CASSSTGGNTEAFF.

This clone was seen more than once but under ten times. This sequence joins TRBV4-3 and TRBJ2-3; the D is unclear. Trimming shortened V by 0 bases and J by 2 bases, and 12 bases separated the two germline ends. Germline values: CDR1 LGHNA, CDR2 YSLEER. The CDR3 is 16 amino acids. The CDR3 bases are TGCGCCAGCAGCCAAGATCTAGACTCCTCCACAGATACGCAGTATTTT. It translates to CASSQDLDSSTDTQYF.

The CDR3 reads CSVDPGAGANVLTF. The DNA for the CDR3 is TGCAGCGTTGATCCGGGCGCTGGGGCCAACGTCCTGACTTTC. The chain links TRBV29-1 to TRBJ2-6; D is uncertain. Germline V gene sequence: CDR1 SQVTM, CDR2 ANQGSEA. The CDR3 loop spans 14 amino acids. V was clipped by 3 bases and J by 2 bases, with 8 bases between them.

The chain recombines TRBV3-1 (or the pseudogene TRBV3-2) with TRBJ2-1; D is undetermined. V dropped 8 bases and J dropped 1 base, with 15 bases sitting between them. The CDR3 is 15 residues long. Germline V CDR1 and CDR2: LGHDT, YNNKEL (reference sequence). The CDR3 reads CASAPNGMSYNEQFF. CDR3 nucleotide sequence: TGTGCCAGCGCTCCAAACGGAATGTCCTACAATGAGCAGTTCTTC.

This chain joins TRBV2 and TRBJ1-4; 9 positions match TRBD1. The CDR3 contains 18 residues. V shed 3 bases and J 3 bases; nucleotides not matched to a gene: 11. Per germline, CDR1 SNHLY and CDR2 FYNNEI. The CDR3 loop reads CASSDRDRVSRANEKLFF. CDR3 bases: TGTGCCAGCAGTGACCGGGACAGGGTATCGAGAGCTAATGAAAAACTGTTTTTT.

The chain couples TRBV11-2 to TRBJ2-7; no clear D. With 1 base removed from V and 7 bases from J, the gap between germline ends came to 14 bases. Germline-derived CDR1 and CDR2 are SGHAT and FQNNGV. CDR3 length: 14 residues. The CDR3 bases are TGTGCCAGCAGCTTAGTCTTTTTCGGGCAAGAGCAGTACTTC. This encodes CASSLVFFGQEQYF.

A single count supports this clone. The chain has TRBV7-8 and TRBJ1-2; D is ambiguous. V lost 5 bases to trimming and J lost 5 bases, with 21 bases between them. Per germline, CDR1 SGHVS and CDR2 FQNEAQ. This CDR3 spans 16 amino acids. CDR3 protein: CASSHSAMAGTYGYTF. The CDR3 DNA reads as TGTGCCAGCAGCCATAGCGCTATGGCAGGCACTTATGGCTACACCTTC.

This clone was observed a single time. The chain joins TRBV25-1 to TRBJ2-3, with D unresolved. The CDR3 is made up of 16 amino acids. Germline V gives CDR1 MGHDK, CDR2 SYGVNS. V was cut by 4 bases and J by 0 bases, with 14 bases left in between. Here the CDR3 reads CASSGFDRASTDTQYF. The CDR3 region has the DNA TGTGCCAGCAGTGGTTTTGACCGAGCTAGCACAGATACGCAGTATTTT.

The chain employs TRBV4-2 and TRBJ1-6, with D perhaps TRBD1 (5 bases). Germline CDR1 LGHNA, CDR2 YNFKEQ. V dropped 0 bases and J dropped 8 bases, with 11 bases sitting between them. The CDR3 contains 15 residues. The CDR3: CASSQDPGGDSPLHF. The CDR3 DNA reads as TGTGCCAGCAGCCAAGACCCCGGGGGGGATTCACCCCTCCACTTT.

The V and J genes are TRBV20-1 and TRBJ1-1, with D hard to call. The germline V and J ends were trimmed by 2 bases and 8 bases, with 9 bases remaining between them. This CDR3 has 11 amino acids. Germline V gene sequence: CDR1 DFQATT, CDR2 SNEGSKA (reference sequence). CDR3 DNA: TGCAGTGCTAGACTACTCAGGGAAGCTTTCTTT. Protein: CSARLLREAFF.

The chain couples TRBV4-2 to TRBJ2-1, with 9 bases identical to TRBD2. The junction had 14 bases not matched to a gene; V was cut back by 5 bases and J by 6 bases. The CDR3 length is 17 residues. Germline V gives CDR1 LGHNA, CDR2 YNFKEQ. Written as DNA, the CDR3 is TGTGCCAGCAGCTCCTCGACCGGGACTAGCAGGAGCAATGAGCAGTTCTTC. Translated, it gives CASSSSTGTSRSNEQFF.

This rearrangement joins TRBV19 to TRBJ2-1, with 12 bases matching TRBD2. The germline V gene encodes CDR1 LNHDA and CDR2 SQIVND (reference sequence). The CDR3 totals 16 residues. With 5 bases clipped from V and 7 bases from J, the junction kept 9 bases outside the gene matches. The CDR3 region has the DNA TGTGCCAGTAGTCCCCAGACTAGCGGGAGTTTTAATGAGCAGTTCTTC. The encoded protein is CASSPQTSGSFNEQFF.

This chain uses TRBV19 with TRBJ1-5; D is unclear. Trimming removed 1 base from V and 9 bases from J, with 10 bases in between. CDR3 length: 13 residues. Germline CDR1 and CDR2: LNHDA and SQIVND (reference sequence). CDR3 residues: CASSIGERGPQHF. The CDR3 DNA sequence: TGTGCCAGTAGTATAGGGGAACGTGGGCCCCAGCATTTT.

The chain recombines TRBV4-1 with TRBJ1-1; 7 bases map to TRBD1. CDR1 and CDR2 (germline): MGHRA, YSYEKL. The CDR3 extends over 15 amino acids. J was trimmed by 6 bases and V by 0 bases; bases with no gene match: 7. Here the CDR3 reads CASSQDPHRGAEAFF. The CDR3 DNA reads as TGCGCCAGCAGCCAAGATCCCCACAGGGGAGCTGAAGCTTTCTTT.

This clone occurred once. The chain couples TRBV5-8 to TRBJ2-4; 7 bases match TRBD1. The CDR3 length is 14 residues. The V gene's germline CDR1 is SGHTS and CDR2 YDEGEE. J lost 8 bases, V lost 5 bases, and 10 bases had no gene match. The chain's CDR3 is CASSYTGEKDIQYF. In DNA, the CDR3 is TGTGCCAGCAGTTATACAGGGGAGAAGGACATTCAGTACTTC.

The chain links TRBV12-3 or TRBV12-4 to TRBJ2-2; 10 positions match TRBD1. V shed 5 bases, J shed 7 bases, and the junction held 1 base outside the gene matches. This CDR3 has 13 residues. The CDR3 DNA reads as TGTGCCAGCAGTGGACAGGGGGGCGGGGAGCTGTTTTTT. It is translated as CASSGQGGGELFF.

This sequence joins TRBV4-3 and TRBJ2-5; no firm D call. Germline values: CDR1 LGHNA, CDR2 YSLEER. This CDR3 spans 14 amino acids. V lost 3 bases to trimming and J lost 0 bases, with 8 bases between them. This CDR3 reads CASSQGRYQETQYF. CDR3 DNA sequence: TGCGCCAGCAGCCAGGGTAGATACCAAGAGACCCAGTACTTC.

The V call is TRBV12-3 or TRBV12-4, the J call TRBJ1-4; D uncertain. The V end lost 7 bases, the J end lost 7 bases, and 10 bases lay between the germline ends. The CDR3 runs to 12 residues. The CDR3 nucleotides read TGTGCCAGCAACGGGGAATCTGAAAAACTGTTTTTT. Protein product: CASNGESEKLFF.

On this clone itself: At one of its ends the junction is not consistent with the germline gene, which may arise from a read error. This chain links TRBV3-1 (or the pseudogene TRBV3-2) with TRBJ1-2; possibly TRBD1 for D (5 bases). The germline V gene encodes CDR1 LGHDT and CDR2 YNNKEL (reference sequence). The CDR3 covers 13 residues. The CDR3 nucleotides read TGTGCCAGCACCCAAACAGGTGACTATGGCTACACCTTC. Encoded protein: CASTQTGDYGYTF.

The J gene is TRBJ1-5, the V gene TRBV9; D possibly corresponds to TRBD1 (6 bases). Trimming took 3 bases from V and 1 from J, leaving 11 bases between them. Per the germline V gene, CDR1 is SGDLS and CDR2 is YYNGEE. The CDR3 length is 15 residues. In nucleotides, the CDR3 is TGTGCCAGCAGCGAGGGGGGTGGCAGCAATCAGCCCCAGCATTTT. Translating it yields CASSEGGGSNQPQHF.

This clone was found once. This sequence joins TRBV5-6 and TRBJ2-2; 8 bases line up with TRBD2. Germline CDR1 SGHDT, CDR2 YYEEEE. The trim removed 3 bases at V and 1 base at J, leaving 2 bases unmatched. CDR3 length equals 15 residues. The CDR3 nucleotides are TGTGCCAGCAGCTACCTAGCGGGGAACACCGGGGAGCTGTTTTTT. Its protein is CASSYLAGNTGELFF. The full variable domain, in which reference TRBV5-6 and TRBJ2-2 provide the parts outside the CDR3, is DAGVTQSPTHLIKTRGQQVTLRCSPKSGHDTVSWYQQALGQGPQFIFQYYEEEERQRGNFPDRFSGHQFPNYSSELNVNALLLGDSALYLCASSYLAGNTGELFFGEGSRLTVL.

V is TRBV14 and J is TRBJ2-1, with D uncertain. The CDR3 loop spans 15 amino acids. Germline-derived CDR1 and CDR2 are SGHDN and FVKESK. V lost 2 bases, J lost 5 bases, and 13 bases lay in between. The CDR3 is CASSQLSSGHNEQFF. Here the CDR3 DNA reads TGTGCCAGCAGCCAATTAAGCTCCGGGCACAATGAGCAGTTCTTC.

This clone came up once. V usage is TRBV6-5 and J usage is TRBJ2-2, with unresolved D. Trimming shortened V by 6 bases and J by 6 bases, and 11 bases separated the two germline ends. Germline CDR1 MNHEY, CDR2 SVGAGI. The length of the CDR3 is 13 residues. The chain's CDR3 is CASRGILSGELFF. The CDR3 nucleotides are TGTGCCAGCAGGGGAATACTTTCCGGGGAGCTGTTTTTT.